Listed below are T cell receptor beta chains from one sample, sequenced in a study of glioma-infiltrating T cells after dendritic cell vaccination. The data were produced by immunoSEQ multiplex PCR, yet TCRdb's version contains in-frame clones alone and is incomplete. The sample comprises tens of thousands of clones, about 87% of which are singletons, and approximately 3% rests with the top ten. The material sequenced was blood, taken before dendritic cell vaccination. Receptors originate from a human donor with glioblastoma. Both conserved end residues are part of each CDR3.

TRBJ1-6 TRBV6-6 CASTGAGSPLHF
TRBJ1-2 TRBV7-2 CASSLRGNGYTF
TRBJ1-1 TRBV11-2 CASSNRRIFF
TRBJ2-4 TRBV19 CASSILRGSDLKNIQYF
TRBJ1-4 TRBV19 CASSRRQGANEKLFF
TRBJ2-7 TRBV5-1 CASSLVDTAYEQYF
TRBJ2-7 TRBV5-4 CASSPVQGNSYEQYF
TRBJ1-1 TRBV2 CASREDRATEAFF
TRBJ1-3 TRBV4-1 CASSRTGGTGNTIYF
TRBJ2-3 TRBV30 CAWNLLGGLAGRPDTQYF
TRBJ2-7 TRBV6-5 CASRTGGPSLEQYF
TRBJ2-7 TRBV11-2 CASSLEDLGYEQYF
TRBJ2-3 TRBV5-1 CASAPLAGRSDTQYF
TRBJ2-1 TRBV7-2 CASSQIAGDYNEQFF
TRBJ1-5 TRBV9 CASSPYRAHSNQPQHF
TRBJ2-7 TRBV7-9 CASSLGPGSYGQYF
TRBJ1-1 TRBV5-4 CASSPYRGQVTEAFF
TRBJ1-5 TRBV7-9 CASSALRGGQPQHF
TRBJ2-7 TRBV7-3 CASSLIPGPYEQYF
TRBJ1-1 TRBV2 CASERQGMNTEAFF
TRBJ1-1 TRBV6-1 CASSESEEANTEAFF
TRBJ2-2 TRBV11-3 CASSPRTGAGELFF
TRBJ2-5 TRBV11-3 CASSLATREETQYF
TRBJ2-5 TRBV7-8 CASSLWSQGVRETQYF
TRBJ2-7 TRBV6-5 CASSTIGSHSYEQYF
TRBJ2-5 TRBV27 CASSSQGAGQETQYF
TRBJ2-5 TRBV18 CASSPPVLAGVETQYF
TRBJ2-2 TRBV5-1 CASSFPNPLNTGELFF
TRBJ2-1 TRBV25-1 CASSDRQGWFF
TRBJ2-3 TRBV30 CAWDRQGTADTQYF
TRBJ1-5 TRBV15 CATSSERRDQPQHF
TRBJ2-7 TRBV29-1 CSVSTGGGEQYF